The clone carrying this T cell receptor (beta chain) was counted only a few times. The antigen remains unidentified. This entry comes from a study of cytomegalovirus exposure and HLA in healthy donors. The PCR ran on 60 Vbeta and 13 Jbeta primers. Clones were read by immunoSEQ multiplex PCR, and TCRdb kept only the in-frame ones, dropping some. Of some 130,000 clones listed, about 80% are singletons. There are 15 residues in the CDR3. Germline V gene lookup returns CDR1 ENHRY and CDR2 SYGVKD. V lost 6 bases to trimming and J lost 4 bases, with 18 bases between them. Study-wide results and limits: TCR beta V- and J-gene trimming, according to a later analysis, was linked to a missense DCLRE1C variant.

The V and J genes are TRBV10-3 and TRBJ1-1, with D tentatively TRBD1 (5 bases). This sequence originates from a man aged 30 to 45 in good health and CMV-seronegative. The sample consisted of PBMCs. The CDR3 sequence: CAISESGQGGTEAFF. CDR3 in DNA: TGTGCCATCAGCGAATCTGGGCAGGGCGGCACTGAAGCTTTCTTT.